Below are 10 T cell receptor beta chains sequenced from a single sample in a study of blood T cell repertoires in COVID-19. The table came from immunoSEQ multiplex PCR; TCRdb's copy has only in-frame clones and leaves some out. The sample comprises 85,000 to 110,000 clones, roughly 82% of which are singletons, and more than 10% rests with the top ten. Sample: peripheral blood. These receptors all come from a human donor in a cohort sampled during active COVID-19.

This clone turned up a few times. The genes are TRBV5-1 and TRBJ2-5, with 11 bases aligning to TRBD1. The CDR3 is 16 residues long. Germline values: CDR1 SGHRS, CDR2 YFSETQ. After removal of 0 bases from V and 1 base from J, the junction contained 2 bases not matched to a gene. The chain's CDR3 is CASSLEGQGVQETQYF. The CDR3 region has the DNA TGCGCCAGCAGCTTGGAGGGACAGGGGGTCCAAGAGACCCAGTACTTC. The whole variable domain, remainder taken from reference TRBV5-1 and TRBJ2-5, is KAGVTQTPRYLIKTRGQQVTLSCSPISGHRSVSWYQQTPGQGLQFLFEYFSETQRNKGNFPGRFSGRQFSNSRSEMNVSTLELGDSALYLCASSLEGQGVQETQYFGPGTRLLVL.

The chain combines TRBV6-5 with TRBJ1-2; TRBD1 aligns across 9 bases. CDR1 is MNHEY, CDR2 SVGAGI, per germline. V shed 2 bases and J 7 bases; nucleotides not matched to a gene: 2. The CDR3 contains 13 residues. The CDR3 sequence is CASSYDRGGGYTF. CDR3 coding DNA: TGTGCCAGCAGTTACGACAGGGGGGGTGGCTACACCTTC.

The chain uses TRBV4-2 and TRBJ2-5, with TRBD2 matching over 7 bases. With V trimmed by 1 base and J by 4 bases, 12 bases remained unmatched. The V gene's germline CDR1 is LGHNA and CDR2 YNFKEQ. This CDR3 has 17 residues. This CDR3 reads CASSQGEVRAGVETQYF. For the CDR3, the DNA is TGTGCCAGCAGCCAAGGGGAGGTGCGGGCGGGGGTAGAGACCCAGTACTTC.

This sequence joins TRBV7-2 and TRBJ2-1, with unresolved D. Germline CDR1 and CDR2: SGHTA and FQGNSA. This CDR3 has 14 amino acids. V was pared by 1 base and J by 6 bases, with 10 bases between. The CDR3 DNA reads as TGTGCCAGCAGCTTAGGGCTCCCCCCCAATGAGCAGTTCTTC. Amino acids: CASSLGLPPNEQFF.

The V and J genes are TRBV18 and TRBJ1-3; D ambiguous. Per the germline V gene, CDR1 is KGHSH and CDR2 is LQKENI. V was shortened by 0 bases and J by 0 bases, with 15 bases between the two germline ends. The CDR3 consists of 18 residues. CDR3 residues: CASSPPGQVLLSGNTIYF. Written as DNA, the CDR3 is TGTGCCAGCTCACCACCGGGCCAGGTACTCCTCTCTGGAAACACCATATATTTT.

In nucleotides, the CDR3 is TGTGCCTGGAGTGTATCAAGCGGGGGGGGCACAGATACGCAGTATTTT. This gives the protein CAWSVSSGGGTDTQYF. This chain joins TRBV30 and TRBJ2-3, with TRBD2 matching 10 bases. The CDR3 contains 16 residues. Looked up from germline, CDR1 is GTSNPN and CDR2 is SVGIG (reference sequence). Trimming cost V 0 bases and J 1 base; bases outside gene matches: 4. Combining the CDR3 with reference TRBV30 and TRBJ2-3 gives the whole variable domain SQTIHQWPATLVQPVGSPLSLECTVEGTSNPNLYWYRQAAGRGLQLLFYSVGIGQISSEVPQNLSASRPQDRQFILSSKKLLLSDSGFYLCAWSVSSGGGTDTQYFGPGTRLTVL.

The chain recombines TRBV29-1 with TRBJ1-3; D is uncertain. The CDR3 is made up of 14 amino acids. The V and J ends lost 6 bases and 2 bases respectively, with 14 bases between them. Germline V gene sequence: CDR1 SQVTM, CDR2 ANQGSEA. The CDR3 nucleotides are TGCAGCGTGGATGAGGGTGGGCCTGGAAACACCATATATTTT. This encodes CSVDEGGPGNTIYF.

CDR3 DNA sequence: TGTGCCAGCAGCAGGACTCAAACGGGGACTTCGTTATTATACGAGCAGTACTTC. Translating it yields CASSRTQTGTSLLYEQYF. The J gene is TRBJ2-7, the V gene TRBV21-1; the table calls TRBD2, which could not be checked here. TRBV21-1 represents a pseudogene. This CDR3 is 18 amino acids long.

This chain's CDR3 is CASSLDVGARGYTF. The CDR3 coding sequence is TGCGCCAGCAGCCTCGACGTGGGGGCGCGTGGCTACACCTTC. V and J are TRBV5-1 and TRBJ1-2, with TRBD1 as a possible D gene (6 bases). CDR1 and CDR2 from the germline V gene are SGHRS and YFSETQ. The CDR3 has 14 residues. Trimming pared 4 bases from V and 7 bases from J, leaving 17 bases between. Variable domain in full (rest from reference TRBV5-1 and TRBJ1-2): KAGVTQTPRYLIKTRGQQVTLSCSPISGHRSVSWYQQTPGQGLQFLFEYFSETQRNKGNFPGRFSGRQFSNSRSEMNVSTLELGDSALYLCASSLDVGARGYTFGSGTRLTVV.

This chain links TRBV29-1 with TRBJ1-6; 7 nucleotides match TRBD1. From germline, CDR1 is SQVTM and CDR2 ANQGSEA. The ends lost 6 bases at V and 9 bases at J; junction bases unmatched: 8. The CDR3 extends over 13 amino acids. CDR3 sequence (DNA): TGCAGCGTCCAACAGGGGATGGGTTCACCCCTCCACTTT. Its translation is CSVQQGMGSPLHF.